This T cell receptor beta chain originates from a study of blood T cell repertoires in COVID-19. Study-level information: From T cells, B-cell-depleted T cells, or PBMCs came the material, which was cDNA or gDNA.

Germline V gene sequence: CDR1 SQVTM, CDR2 ANQGSEA. The CDR3 length is 18 residues. J lost 0 bases, V lost 8 bases, and 18 bases had no gene match. The authors' processing: Reference gene primer amplification yielded estimated nucleated cell counts. Measured with immunoSEQ multiplex PCR; TCRdb has only the in-frame clones, and not every one. Clonal size and the V and J genes are those of that table, whereas D and trimming came from the DNA. The sample has 80,000 or so clones, approximately 84% seen once; the top ten hold approximately 11%. During active infection, Seattle patients enrolled and were then monitored through disease.

The rearrangement uses TRBV29-1 and TRBJ2-2, with TRBD1 identical over 7 bases. This receptor was identified in a man aged 55 to 70 with COVID-19, enrolled during active disease. The sequencing sample was made of peripheral blood. CDR3 residues: CSSLSLTGWSTNTGELFF. Written as DNA, the CDR3 is TGCAGCTCCCTCTCCCTGACAGGGTGGTCGACGAACACCGGGGAGCTGTTTTTT.